These 23 T cell receptor beta chains originate from one sample sequenced in a study of CD8 T cells in Susac syndrome. About 0.5 to 1 ug RNA was reverse transcribed with random hexamers. Using its own MiXCR run on the immunoSEQ multiplex PCR reads, TCRdb lists one record per CDR3 protein. The table lists some 180,000 distinct CDR3 sequences, 85% to 95% of them singletons. The sample comprised CD4+ T cells from PBMCs. The receptors stem from a human donor in good health.

The chain combines TRBV29-1 with TRBJ2-2; no clear D gene. In germline, CDR1 is SQVTM, CDR2 ANQGSEA. The CDR3 has 14 residues. Trimming pared 6 bases from V and 7 bases from J, leaving 18 bases between. CDR3 bases: TGCAGCGTGGTAGTAGACGGTTGGGGCGGGGAGCTGTTTTTT. It is translated as CSVVVDGWGGELFF.

This clonotype has just one count. The chain combines TRBV30 with TRBJ1-1, with unresolved D. V lost 4 bases, J lost 5 bases, and 23 bases lay in between. The CDR3 sequence is 16 residues long. Per the germline V gene, CDR1 is GTSNPN and CDR2 is SVGIG (reference sequence). The CDR3 coding sequence is TGTGCCTGGAAGGAAGTGTCCTTGGTACTAATAACTGAAGCTTTCTTT. Translated, it gives CAWKEVSLVLITEAFF.

V usage is TRBV7-2 and J usage is TRBJ2-7; 11 bases align to TRBD1. CDR1 is SGHTA, CDR2 FQGNSA, per germline. The CDR3 spans 14 residues. V shed 5 bases and J 6 bases; nucleotides not matched to a gene: 6. The CDR3 DNA reads as TGTGCCAGCAGCGCGGGACAGGGGGAGTCCGAGCAGTACTTC. It translates to CASSAGQGESEQYF.

The rearrangement uses TRBV5-4 and TRBJ2-2, with D perhaps TRBD2 (6 bases). From germline, CDR1 is SGHNT and CDR2 YYREEE (reference sequence). Trimming took 2 bases from V and 3 from J, leaving 14 bases between them. The CDR3 spans 16 residues. In DNA, the CDR3 is TGTGCCAGCAGCTTCGATTTGCGGGGCTACACCGGGGAGCTGTTTTTT. Protein sequence: CASSFDLRGYTGELFF.

The chain couples TRBV29-1 to TRBJ2-5; 9 nucleotides agree with TRBD1. This CDR3 is built from 15 residues. The V gene's germline CDR1 is SQVTM and CDR2 ANQGSEA. V trimming: 6 bases; J trimming: 1 base; junction bases outside the gene matches: 9. CDR3 residues: CSVALDRGSQETQYF. In DNA, the CDR3 is TGCAGCGTCGCCCTTGACAGGGGGTCCCAAGAGACCCAGTACTTC.

The chain carries TRBV30 and TRBJ1-5; a weak D match, TRBD1 (5 bases). V lost 4 bases, J lost 7 bases, and 14 bases lay in between. This CDR3 comprises 13 residues. CDR1 is GTSNPN and CDR2 is SVGIG in the germline V gene (reference sequence). CDR3 residues: CAWTSGVGQPQHF. CDR3 in DNA: TGTGCCTGGACATCGGGGGTCGGCCAGCCCCAGCATTTT.

V gene TRBV12-3 or TRBV12-4 combines with J gene TRBJ2-5; 7 bases line up with TRBD1. The ends lost 6 bases at V and 5 bases at J; junction bases unmatched: 6. This CDR3 has 13 residues. The CDR3 sequence is CASSLTGYETQYF. In DNA, the CDR3 is TGTGCCAGCAGCCTGACAGGGTATGAGACCCAGTACTTC.

V gene TRBV28 combines with J gene TRBJ2-7; D gene unclear. Germline V gene data show CDR1 as MDHEN and CDR2 as SYDVKM. V gave up 8 bases and J gave up 1 base, with 6 bases separating them. The CDR3 runs 11 residues. DNA for the CDR3: TGTGCCAGCGAAAGTTCCTACGAGCAGTACTTC. It codes for CASESSYEQYF. Using reference TRBV28 and TRBJ2-7 for the parts outside the CDR3, the full variable domain is DVKVTQSSRYLVKRTGEKVFLECVQDMDHENMFWYRQDPGLGLRLIYFSYDVKMKEKGDIPEGYSVSREKKERFSLILESASTNQTSMYLCASESSYEQYFGPGTRLTVT.

V and J are TRBV29-1 and TRBJ2-1; TRBD1 matches at 10 bases. With 6 bases clipped from V and 8 bases from J, the junction kept 4 bases outside the gene matches. CDR1 is SQVTM, CDR2 ANQGSEA, per germline. The CDR3 is 12 residues long. CDR3 bases: TGCAGCGTGGTGGACAGGGGGGATGAGCAGTTCTTC. Its translation is CSVVDRGDEQFF.

There are a few counts of this clonotype. One junction end does not reproduce the germline sequence, and a read error may be involved. The chain has TRBV7-7 and TRBJ2-1; TRBD2 matches 9 bases. The length of the CDR3 is 15 residues. Per germline, CDR1 SSHAT and CDR2 FNYEAQ (reference sequence). The CDR3 nucleotides are TGTGCTAGCAGCTTGACTAGCGGACCTTACAATGAGCAGTTCTTC. Its translation: CASSLTSGPYNEQFF.

V and J are TRBV3-1 and TRBJ1-1, with D perhaps TRBD1 (6 bases). CDR3 length equals 14 residues. Germline V gives CDR1 LGHDT, CDR2 YNNKEL (reference sequence). V lost 3 bases, J lost 3 bases, and 11 bases lay in between. The CDR3 DNA sequence: TGTGCCAGCAGCCACCTTGGACAGTACACTGAAGCTTTCTTT. Encoded protein: CASSHLGQYTEAFF.

CDR3 amino acids: CASSYSSRGNNEQFF. The CDR3 DNA follows: TGTGCCAGCAGTTACTCGAGTCGGGGAAACAATGAGCAGTTCTTC. The gene calls are TRBV6-2 or TRBV6-3 and TRBJ2-1; D possibly corresponds to TRBD2 (5 bases). This CDR3 comprises 15 residues. Germline CDR1 MNHEY, CDR2 SVGEGT. V shed 0 bases and J shed 5 bases, with 11 bases lying between them.

This chain connects TRBV24-1 to TRBJ2-1; 14 positions agree with TRBD2. The V segment lost 4 bases and the J segment 8 bases; nucleotides outside the gene matches: 6. Germline V gives CDR1 KGHDR, CDR2 SFDVKD. The CDR3 runs 16 residues. CDR3 protein: CATSDPRLAGGHEQFF. The DNA for the CDR3 is TGTGCCACCAGTGACCCTAGACTAGCGGGAGGGCATGAGCAGTTCTTC.

The V call is TRBV15, the J call TRBJ2-3; D gene ambiguous. The germline CDR1 and CDR2 sequences are LNHNV and YYDKDF (reference sequence). Deletions cut 0 bases from V and 3 bases from J, with 7 bases between. The CDR3 loop spans 14 amino acids. The CDR3 DNA reads TGTGCCACCAGCAGAGATGACCGGACAGATACGCAGTATTTT. Amino acids: CATSRDDRTDTQYF.

This chain uses TRBV3-1 with TRBJ2-3; D could derive from TRBD1 or TRBD2 (7 bases each). This CDR3 has 16 amino acids. V was shortened by 8 bases and J by 4 bases, with 22 bases between the two germline ends. Germline V gives CDR1 LGHDT, CDR2 YNNKEL (reference sequence). The CDR3 DNA follows: TGTGCCAGCGGGGGGGACAGCAAAGGAGGTGCAGATACGCAGTATTTT. Translating it yields CASGGDSKGGADTQYF.

The gene calls are TRBV20-1 and TRBJ2-1; 13 bases are a match to TRBD2. CDR3 length: 15 residues. CDR1 and CDR2 (germline): DFQATT, SNEGSKA (reference sequence). The J segment lost 5 bases and the V segment lost 4 bases, leaving 5 bases of the junction unmatched. CDR3 nucleotides: TGCAGTGCTACGACCGGGACTAGCGGGGACAATGAGCAGTTCTTC. Protein sequence: CSATTGTSGDNEQFF.

The chain links TRBV29-1 to TRBJ1-2; weak D call: TRBD1 (6 bases). CDR1 and CDR2 (germline): SQVTM, ANQGSEA. The CDR3 contains 12 residues. V lost 8 bases and J lost 1, with 11 bases in between. In nucleotides, the CDR3 is TGCAGCACAGGGACATTTAACTATGGCTACACCTTC. It encodes CSTGTFNYGYTF.

The DNA for the CDR3 is TGTGCCAGCAGTCTTAGCGGGAGCTCAGATACGCAGTATTTT. This encodes CASSLSGSSDTQYF. The J gene is TRBJ2-3, the V gene TRBV12-3 or TRBV12-4; 9 bases map to TRBD2. The J segment lost 4 bases and the V segment lost 5 bases, leaving 4 bases of the junction unmatched. The CDR3 has 14 amino acids.

CDR3 in amino acids: CASSALPGTSGPPSYNEQFF. CDR3 bases: TGTGCCAGCAGCGCACTCCCCGGGACTAGCGGGCCTCCCTCCTACAATGAGCAGTTCTTC. This chain links TRBV9 with TRBJ2-1; 12 nucleotides line up with TRBD2. Per the germline V gene, CDR1 is SGDLS and CDR2 is YYNGEE. This CDR3 spans 20 amino acids. V lost 3 bases to trimming and J lost 0 bases; unmatched junction nucleotides: 13.

This clonotype occurred once. This chain connects TRBV20-1 to TRBJ2-7, with TRBD2 matching 9 bases. The V gene's germline CDR1 is DFQATT and CDR2 SNEGSKA (reference sequence). The CDR3 contains 14 residues. J was trimmed by 2 bases and V by 4 bases; bases with no gene match: 6. CDR3 sequence reads: CSATLSGRTYEQYF. As DNA, the CDR3 is TGCAGTGCTACCCTTAGCGGGAGAACCTACGAGCAGTACTTC.

The V and J genes are TRBV20-1 and TRBJ2-3; 11 bases fit TRBD2. Germline assignment: CDR1 DFQATT and CDR2 SNEGSKA (reference sequence). V was clipped by 7 bases and J by 1 base; unmatched bases: 13. The CDR3 contains 17 residues. CDR3 bases: TGCAGTGTCCCTACTAGCGGGAGATATGGCGGCACAGATACGCAGTATTTT. This sequence encodes CSVPTSGRYGGTDTQYF.

The chain employs TRBV4-3 and TRBJ2-7, with 7 bases aligning to TRBD1. The CDR3 is 15 residues long. Germline trimming cut 1 base from V and 4 bases from J; bases unmatched to any gene: 7. Germline V CDR1 and CDR2: LGHNA, YSLEER. This CDR3 is CASSQALGGAYEQYF. The CDR3 DNA is TGCGCCAGCAGCCAAGCCTTAGGGGGCGCGTACGAGCAGTACTTC.

This sequence joins TRBV5-1 and TRBJ1-1, with D uncertain. CDR1 is SGHRS and CDR2 is YFSETQ in the germline V gene. The CDR3 consists of 14 residues. The V and J ends lost 0 bases and 0 bases respectively, with 6 bases between them. In DNA form, the CDR3 reads TGCGCCAGCAGCTTGGACGGAGTGAACACTGAAGCTTTCTTT. Its protein is CASSLDGVNTEAFF.